A single sample is the source of the 32 T cell receptor beta chains below, sequenced in a study of cytomegalovirus exposure and HLA in healthy donors. Primers included in the PCR were 60 Vbeta and 13 Jbeta primers. Measured with immunoSEQ multiplex PCR; TCRdb has only the in-frame clones, and not every one. The sample lists about 98,000 clones; less than 90% were seen once. Sequencing was carried out using PBMCs. These receptors were collected from a man aged 40-49 years in good health and CMV-seronegative.

The chain carries TRBV11-2 and TRBJ2-7, with D possibly matching TRBD1 (6 bases). The CDR3 spans 14 residues. Trimming took 5 bases from V and 2 from J, leaving 13 bases between them. The germline gives CDR1 SGHAT, CDR2 FQNNGV. The CDR3 protein is CASSRSGAAYEQYF. For the CDR3, the DNA is TGTGCCAGCAGCCGTTCAGGGGCAGCCTACGAGCAGTACTTC.

The chain recombines TRBV27 with TRBJ1-3; D not certain. This CDR3 has 14 residues. Trimming shortened V by 4 bases and J by 0 bases, and 7 bases separated the two germline ends. CDR1 and CDR2 (germline): MNHEY, SMNVEV (reference sequence). CDR3 in amino acids: CASSSVSSGNTIYF. The CDR3 nucleotides read TGTGCCAGCAGTTCCGTGTCCTCTGGAAACACCATATATTTT.

The chain combines TRBV4-2 with TRBJ2-3, with 9 nucleotides matching TRBD2. V trimming: 5 bases; J trimming: 1 base; junction bases outside the gene matches: 7. The CDR3 has 16 amino acids. Germline V gene lookup returns CDR1 LGHNA and CDR2 YNFKEQ. CDR3 DNA: TGTGCCAGCAGCTCTGCGGGGGGGTGGGGCACAGATACGCAGTATTTT. The encoded protein is CASSSAGGWGTDTQYF.

V usage is TRBV19 and J usage is TRBJ1-1; tentative D call: TRBD1 (5 bases). The CDR3 has 13 residues. Germline V lookup: CDR1 LNHDA, CDR2 SQIVND (reference sequence). The V gene lost 6 bases and the J gene lost 1 base, with 9 bases spanning the gap. In nucleotides, the CDR3 is TGTGCCAGTAGCAATACAGGGAACACTGAAGCTTTCTTT. Translating it yields CASSNTGNTEAFF.

This clone was seen just once. This chain links TRBV9 with TRBJ2-3; 10 bases are a match to TRBD1. The trim removed 4 bases at V and 4 bases at J, leaving 6 bases unmatched. The CDR3 consists of 15 residues. Looked up from germline, CDR1 is SGDLS and CDR2 is YYNGEE. CDR3 sequence reads: CASSLGQGLADTQYF. The CDR3 DNA follows: TGTGCCAGCAGCCTGGGACAGGGGCTCGCAGATACGCAGTATTTT. Supplemented by reference TRBV9 and TRBJ2-3, the full variable domain reads DSGVTQTPKHLITATGQRVTLRCSPRSGDLSVYWYQQSLDQGLQFLIQYYNGEERAKGNILERFSAQQFPDLHSELNLSSLELGDSALYFCASSLGQGLADTQYFGPGTRLTVL.

This clone was observed a handful of times. One junction end disagrees with the germline gene, perhaps due to a read error. The CDR3 DNA follows: TGTGCTAGCAGTGCCGGGACTAGCGGCACAGATACGCAGTATTTT. Protein: CASSAGTSGTDTQYF. The gene calls are TRBV7-7 and TRBJ2-3, with 10 nucleotides matching TRBD2. Germline V CDR1 and CDR2: SSHAT, FNYEAQ (reference sequence). The CDR3 runs to 15 residues.

The rearrangement links TRBV9 to TRBJ1-4; 10 nucleotides line up with TRBD1. Germline V gene data show CDR1 as SGDLS and CDR2 as YYNGEE. V dropped 1 base and J dropped 7; count of bases not matched to a gene: 4. The length of the CDR3 is 15 residues. This chain's CDR3 is CASSVKTGGGEKLFF. The CDR3 DNA sequence: TGTGCCAGCAGCGTAAAGACAGGGGGCGGTGAAAAACTGTTTTTT.

The rearrangement uses TRBV28 and TRBJ2-1; 7 bases align to TRBD1. Germline CDR1 MDHEN, CDR2 SYDVKM. There are 15 residues in the CDR3. Unmatched junction bases numbered 11, after V lost 7 bases and J lost 5 bases. CDR3 protein: CASTLPGQLNNEQFF. The CDR3, as DNA: TGTGCCAGCACCCTACCGGGACAGCTAAACAATGAGCAGTTCTTC.

The chain has TRBV5-4 and TRBJ2-1, with 10 bases identical to TRBD2. The CDR3 loop spans 16 amino acids. Trimming cost V 4 bases and J 5 bases; bases outside gene matches: 9. The germline gives CDR1 SGHNT, CDR2 YYREEE (reference sequence). CDR3 residues: CASSPRAGGVDNEQFF. CDR3 nucleotide sequence: TGTGCCAGCAGCCCCAGAGCGGGGGGGGTGGACAATGAGCAGTTCTTC.

This clone showed up just once. The chain is built from TRBV19 and TRBJ2-1; 7 bases agree with TRBD1. V was pared by 1 base and J by 0 bases, with 3 bases of the junction left unmatched. The CDR3 has 16 residues. In germline, CDR1 is LNHDA, CDR2 SQIVND (reference sequence). For the CDR3, the DNA is TGTGCCAGTAGTATAGGGTGGGACAGCTCCTACAATGAGCAGTTCTTC. Its protein is CASSIGWDSSYNEQFF.

A few counts support this clone. The chain joins TRBV9 to TRBJ2-1, with unresolved D. V was trimmed by 5 bases and J by 0 bases, leaving 9 bases between them. Germline CDR1 and CDR2: SGDLS and YYNGEE. The CDR3 runs 14 residues. The CDR3 is CASRPLSSYNEQFF. For the CDR3, the DNA is TGTGCCAGCAGACCACTGAGCTCCTACAATGAGCAGTTCTTC. The whole variable domain, filled in from reference TRBV9 and TRBJ2-1, reads DSGVTQTPKHLITATGQRVTLRCSPRSGDLSVYWYQQSLDQGLQFLIQYYNGEERAKGNILERFSAQQFPDLHSELNLSSLELGDSALYFCASRPLSSYNEQFFGPGTRLTVL.

The rearrangement joins TRBV29-1 to TRBJ2-1, with 8 bases fitting TRBD1. The CDR3 consists of 14 residues. The V segment lost 6 bases and the J segment 7 bases; nucleotides outside the gene matches: 11. CDR1 and CDR2 from the germline V gene are SQVTM and ANQGSEA. In DNA, the CDR3 is TGCAGCGTGGGGGGACAGGAGGGAAAAAATGAGCAGTTCTTC. Its protein is CSVGGQEGKNEQFF.

The chain employs TRBV18 and TRBJ1-4; 10 positions match TRBD1. Germline values: CDR1 KGHSH, CDR2 LQKENI. V shed 1 base and J 0 bases; nucleotides not matched to a gene: 8. This CDR3 is 19 amino acids long. The CDR3 bases are TGTGCCAGCTCACCACTGACAGGGGGCGGACTTACAACTAATGAAAAACTGTTTTTT. Its protein product is CASSPLTGGGLTTNEKLFF.

The chain joins TRBV9 to TRBJ2-3, with 8 bases lining up with TRBD2. This CDR3 has 16 amino acids. Germline values: CDR1 SGDLS, CDR2 YYNGEE. Losses at the gene ends were 4 bases for V and 0 bases for J; bases not matched to a gene: 7. CDR3 residues: CASSPRSGGSTDTQYF. Written as DNA, the CDR3 is TGTGCCAGCAGCCCTCGATCGGGGGGGAGCACAGATACGCAGTATTTT.

V gene TRBV6-5 combines with J gene TRBJ1-6, with D possibly TRBD1 on 5 matching bases. V was clipped by 2 bases and J by 7 bases, with 6 bases between them. Germline values: CDR1 MNHEY, CDR2 SVGAGI. This CDR3 contains 13 residues. The CDR3 DNA is TGTGCCAGCAGTTACGGGGCAAATTCACCCCTCCACTTT. Residues: CASSYGANSPLHF.

The chain carries TRBV29-1 and TRBJ2-7, with D possibly TRBD2 on 6 matching bases. The CDR3 has 13 residues. V shed 4 bases and J shed 2 bases, with 12 bases lying between them. Germline lookup yields CDR1 SQVTM and CDR2 ANQGSEA. CDR3 bases: TGCAGCGTTGGGCAGGGAGGCCCCTACGAGCAGTACTTC. Its translation is CSVGQGGPYEQYF.

The chain combines TRBV27 with TRBJ1-4; D remains unclear. Germline V gene lookup returns CDR1 MNHEY and CDR2 SMNVEV (reference sequence). This CDR3 has 12 amino acids. V was trimmed by 4 bases and J by 4 bases, leaving 4 bases between them. The DNA of the CDR3 is TGTGCCAGCAGTTCGTTTAATGAAAAACTGTTTTTT. Amino acid sequence: CASSSFNEKLFF.

This clone was detected a few times. The rearrangement links TRBV11-2 to TRBJ2-3; D gene uncertain. This CDR3 is 15 amino acids long. V lost 0 bases and J 5 bases, leaving 12 bases between the germline ends. Germline V lookup: CDR1 SGHAT, CDR2 FQNNGV. The CDR3 sequence: CASSLDPAPGDTQYF. In nucleotides, the CDR3 is TGTGCCAGCAGCTTAGATCCAGCGCCGGGAGATACGCAGTATTTT.

The V and J genes are TRBV7-6 and TRBJ2-7; 8 nucleotides agree with TRBD1. The CDR3 contains 16 residues. V shed 3 bases, J shed 0 bases, and the junction held 7 bases outside the gene matches. Germline values: CDR1 SGHVS, CDR2 FNYEAQ. CDR3 sequence (DNA): TGTGCCAGCAGCTTGACCGGGACAGGTTACTCCTACGAGCAGTACTTC. It codes for CASSLTGTGYSYEQYF.

This sequence joins TRBV7-9 and TRBJ2-7; D is perhaps TRBD2 (6 bases). V was shortened by 3 bases and J by 6 bases, with 12 bases between the two germline ends. Germline V CDR1 and CDR2: SEHNR, FQNEAQ (reference sequence). The CDR3 is 13 amino acids. The CDR3 region has the DNA TGTGCCAGCAGCTTGACATTCGGGGGCGAGCAGTACTTC. Protein sequence: CASSLTFGGEQYF.

V is TRBV9 and J is TRBJ2-5; perhaps TRBD2 as D (7 bases). Germline V gene sequence: CDR1 SGDLS, CDR2 YYNGEE. V was trimmed by 5 bases and J by 4 bases, leaving 21 bases between them. The CDR3 spans 16 residues. The CDR3 region has the DNA TGTGCCAGCAGTAGGTCTTCGAGGGGGGGCGGAGAGACCCAGTACTTC. Amino acid sequence: CASSRSSRGGGETQYF.

In regard to this clone: Compared with germline, one end of the junction differs, possibly owing to a read error. The chain is built from TRBV7-7 and TRBJ2-1; D is perhaps TRBD1 (6 bases). Germline V gene lookup returns CDR1 SSHAT and CDR2 FNYEAQ (reference sequence). The CDR3 runs to 13 residues. This CDR3 is CASSPDRFNEQFF. CDR3 DNA sequence: TGTGCTAGCAGCCCGGACAGATTCAATGAGCAGTTCTTC.

V gene TRBV9 combines with J gene TRBJ2-2, with 11 bases matching TRBD2. V shed 7 bases, J shed 1 base, and the junction held 6 bases outside the gene matches. The CDR3 contains 16 residues. Germline assignment: CDR1 SGDLS and CDR2 YYNGEE. The CDR3, as DNA: TGTGCCAGCGGGACAACTAGCGGGGGGAACACCGGGGAGCTGTTTTTT. It codes for CASGTTSGGNTGELFF.

The J gene is TRBJ2-1, the V gene TRBV29-1, with 8 bases matching TRBD2. The CDR3 consists of 14 residues. Germline-derived CDR1 and CDR2 are SQVTM and ANQGSEA. V was clipped by 6 bases and J by 0 bases; unmatched bases: 4. The CDR3 spells CSVELAASYNEQFF. CDR3 sequence (DNA): TGCAGCGTGGAACTAGCGGCCTCCTACAATGAGCAGTTCTTC.

The chain has TRBV15 and TRBJ2-1; the match to TRBD2 covers 8 bases. V gave up 0 bases and J gave up 9 bases; unmatched junction bases: 10. Germline assignment: CDR1 LNHNV and CDR2 YYDKDF (reference sequence). The CDR3 consists of 16 residues. CDR3 residues: CATSRDILRGEGEQFF. CDR3 in DNA: TGTGCCACCAGCAGAGATATATTGCGGGGGGAGGGTGAGCAGTTCTTC.

In this sample, this clone turned up once. This chain uses TRBV5-6 with TRBJ2-5; TRBD1 aligns across 9 bases. Germline loops: CDR1 SGHDT, CDR2 YYEEEE. The CDR3 covers 13 residues. V lost 3 bases, J lost 4 bases, and 1 base stayed unmatched. CDR3 nucleotides: TGTGCCAGCAGCTGGGACAGGGCAGAGACCCAGTACTTC. This translates into CASSWDRAETQYF. Full variable domain (remainder filled in from reference TRBV5-6 and TRBJ2-5): DAGVTQSPTHLIKTRGQQVTLRCSPKSGHDTVSWYQQALGQGPQFIFQYYEEEERQRGNFPDRFSGHQFPNYSSELNVNALLLGDSALYLCASSWDRAETQYFGPGTRLLVL.

This chain connects TRBV5-1 to TRBJ1-2; 7 nucleotides match TRBD1. Germline V lookup: CDR1 SGHRS, CDR2 YFSETQ. With 4 bases clipped from V and 0 bases from J, the junction kept 9 bases outside the gene matches. This CDR3 has 16 residues. CDR3 loop: CASSIGQANTNYGYTF. For the CDR3, the DNA is TGCGCCAGCAGCATAGGACAGGCGAATACTAACTATGGCTACACCTTC.

This clone occurred once. This chain joins TRBV13 and TRBJ2-2; possible D gene TRBD1, 6 bases. Germline V CDR1 and CDR2: PRHDT, FYEKMQ (reference sequence). With 5 bases removed from V and 5 bases from J, the gap between germline ends came to 21 bases. The CDR3 sequence is 17 residues long. CDR3 sequence reads: CASSQFRDNQRTGELFF. CDR3 nucleotide sequence: TGTGCCAGCAGCCAGTTCCGGGACAACCAAAGGACCGGGGAGCTGTTTTTT.

The chain combines TRBV2 with TRBJ2-5, with D maybe TRBD2 (5 bases). Germline V gene sequence: CDR1 SNHLY, CDR2 FYNNEI. V lost 6 bases, J lost 4 bases, and 12 bases lay in between. The CDR3 is 13 residues long. The CDR3 is CASSPLVSETQYF. The CDR3 nucleotides are TGTGCCAGCAGCCCACTAGTTTCAGAGACCCAGTACTTC.

This chain links TRBV7-9 with TRBJ2-1, with 9 bases identical to TRBD1. The CDR3 runs 16 residues. Per germline, CDR1 SEHNR and CDR2 FQNEAQ (reference sequence). With V trimmed by 5 bases and J by 5 bases, 10 bases remained unmatched. The CDR3 reads CASSTLGQGTDNEQFF. The CDR3 coding sequence is TGTGCCAGCAGCACACTGGGACAGGGTACGGACAATGAGCAGTTCTTC.

The chain uses TRBV15 and TRBJ2-5; 10 bases align to TRBD1. This CDR3 region has 14 residues. The V and J ends lost 8 bases and 2 bases, in that order; junction bases with no gene match: 5. Germline V gives CDR1 LNHNV, CDR2 YYDKDF (reference sequence). For the CDR3, the DNA is TGTGCCACCCGCGACAGGGGGCGGCAAGAGACCCAGTACTTC. This codes for CATRDRGRQETQYF.

The chain couples TRBV18 to TRBJ2-7, with D maybe TRBD1 (5 bases). The CDR3 extends over 14 amino acids. Germline V gene sequence: CDR1 KGHSH, CDR2 LQKENI. V shed 2 bases and J shed 0 bases, with 8 bases lying between them. CDR3 sequence: CASSPDRNSYEQYF. The CDR3, as DNA: TGTGCCAGCTCACCAGACAGAAACTCCTACGAGCAGTACTTC.